The following is a T cell receptor (beta chain) sequence with its context. Germline CDR1 reads SGDLS; CDR2 reads YYNGEE. CDR3 length: 16 residues. J gave up 0 bases and V 4 bases, and 4 bases lay outside the gene matches. The sample originates from a study of blood T cell repertoires in COVID-19. Study at large: T cells, B-cell-depleted T cells, or PBMCs provided the cDNA or gDNA that served as material.

TCRdb keeps only in-frame clones here, not all; method: immunoSEQ multiplex PCR. The data hold approximately 250,000 clones, with approximately 86% observed a single time. Sequenced: peripheral blood. V usage is TRBV9 and J usage is TRBJ2-1; TRBD2 agrees at 10 bases. This TCR came from a woman in her seventies with COVID-19, enrolled during active disease. CDR3 in DNA: TGTGCCAGCAGCCATATAGCGGGGGGCTCCTACAATGAGCAGTTCTTC. Its protein is CASSHIAGGSYNEQFF.